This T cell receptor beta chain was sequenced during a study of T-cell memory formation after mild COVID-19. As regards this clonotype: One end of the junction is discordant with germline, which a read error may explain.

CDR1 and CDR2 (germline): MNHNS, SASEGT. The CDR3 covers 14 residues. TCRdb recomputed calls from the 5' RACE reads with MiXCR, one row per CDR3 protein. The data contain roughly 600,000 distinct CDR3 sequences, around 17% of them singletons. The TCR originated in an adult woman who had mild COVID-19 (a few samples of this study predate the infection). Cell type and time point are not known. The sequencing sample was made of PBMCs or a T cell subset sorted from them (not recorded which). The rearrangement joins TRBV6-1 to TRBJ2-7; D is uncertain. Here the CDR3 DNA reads TGTGCCAGCAGGGAAGCAGCCTCGAACTACGAGCAGTACTTC. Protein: CASREAASNYEQYF.